The clone carrying this TCR beta chain appeared many times. Its antigen is not identified. Each CDR3 protein is one row after TCRdb ran MiXCR on the 5' RACE reads. The sample includes approximately 340,000 distinct CDR3 sequences, approximately 15% seen only once; the top ten take 0.9% to 1.2%. The data are from a study of CD8 T cells in ankylosing spondylitis. Study conclusions and caveats: Disease-linked clones bore a CD8+ phenotype and were relatively rare in peripheral blood.

V was clipped by 3 bases and J by 7 bases, with 10 bases between them. The CDR3 runs to 12 residues. From germline, CDR1 is LGHDT and CDR2 YNNKEL (reference sequence). The sample taken for sequencing was blood, either unsorted or a sorted T cell fraction (not recorded which). The rearrangement links TRBV3-1 to TRBJ2-7; D is perhaps TRBD2 (6 bases). The clonotype comes from a male donor with ankylosing spondylitis or in good health (not recorded which). The CDR3 DNA is TGTGCCAGCAGCCATGGTGCGGGGGAGCAGTACTTC. Its protein is CASSHGAGEQYF.